The present T cell receptor (beta chain) was sequenced within a study of T cells in localized non-small cell lung cancer. The table came from immunoSEQ multiplex PCR; TCRdb's copy has only in-frame clones and leaves some out. In the table there are about 2,000 clones, 25% to 35% of which are singletons. CDR3 length: 20 amino acids. V was shortened by 5 bases and J by 4 bases, with 32 bases between the two germline ends. From germline, CDR1 is SGHNT and CDR2 YENEEA. The rearrangement joins TRBV11-3 to TRBJ2-5, with a possible D match to TRBD2 (6 bases). Sequencing used normal lung tissue next to the tumor, obtained before any cancer treatment. The TCR was taken from a woman between 35 and 70 years old with stage II squamous cell lung carcinoma. This CDR3 is CASSVGAGLGGTPRTETQYF. The CDR3 DNA reads TGTGCCAGCAGCGTTGGGGCTGGGCTAGGCGGGACTCCTCGAACAGAGACCCAGTACTTC.